Listed here are 10 T cell receptor beta chains from one sample, sequenced in a study of shared clonotypes between healthy human individuals (dated by TCRdb to 2018 to 2020). Library preparation was by the immunoSEQ multiplex PCR assay. TCRdb re-hosts the immuneACCESS table, in-frame sequences only. Its copies lack some clones; in the studies checked, an unresolved V gene accounts for under half of them, and the cause for the rest is not known. Here the sample has some 2,500,000 clones; roughly 90% occur a single time. Around 0.35% of the sample is in the top ten clones. Material for sequencing was naive CD4+ T cells from PBMCs. The meaning of the sample's cell subset or site label: CD45RA+ positively selected. Every receptor here comes from a man aged 18 to 29 in good health. Some clones in this sample may be carry-over from other donors' samples.

The chain joins TRBV15 to TRBJ1-2; weak D call: TRBD1 (6 bases). V was clipped by 3 bases and J by 3 bases, with 11 bases between them. The CDR3 is 14 amino acids. Per the germline V gene, CDR1 is LNHNV and CDR2 is YYDKDF (reference sequence). CDR3 DNA: TGTGCCACCAGCAGCAGGGGTAAGGACTATGGCTACACCTTC. Residues: CATSSRGKDYGYTF.

V and J are TRBV6-5 and TRBJ1-5; D is possibly TRBD1 (5 bases). Trimming removed 5 bases at V and 2 bases at J, with 10 bases between. The CDR3 spans 14 residues. CDR1 is MNHEY, CDR2 SVGAGI, per germline. CDR3 in amino acids: CASSPRRGNQPQHF. The CDR3 bases are TGTGCCAGCAGTCCCCGCAGGGGCAATCAGCCCCAGCATTTT.

The gene calls are TRBV30 and TRBJ2-7; D might be TRBD1 (5 bases). The V and J ends lost 5 bases and 1 base respectively, with 12 bases between them. This CDR3 is built from 13 residues. The germline gives CDR1 GTSNPN, CDR2 SVGIG (reference sequence). CDR3 in DNA: TGTGCCTGGGGTCGAGACAGTTCCTACGAGCAGTACTTC. Translation gives CAWGRDSSYEQYF.

V and J are TRBV11-2 and TRBJ2-5; 11 bases are a match to TRBD2. V shed 5 bases and J 5 bases; nucleotides not matched to a gene: 7. The V gene's germline CDR1 is SGHAT and CDR2 FQNNGV. The CDR3 has 15 residues. The CDR3 sequence is CASSPTRTSGETQYF. The CDR3 bases are TGTGCCAGCAGCCCTACCCGGACTAGCGGGGAGACCCAGTACTTC.

The rearrangement links TRBV7-2 to TRBJ2-3; 11 nucleotides agree with TRBD2. With V trimmed by 1 base and J by 9 bases, 9 bases remained unmatched. The CDR3 loop spans 16 amino acids. CDR1 and CDR2 from the germline V gene are SGHTA and FQGNSA. CDR3 bases: TGTGCCAGCAGCTTAGTGCTAGCGGGAGGTCGGCGGACGCAGTATTTT. Protein sequence: CASSLVLAGGRRTQYF.

V is TRBV30 and J is TRBJ2-1; maybe TRBD2 (6 bases). Trimming removed 7 bases at V and 0 bases at J, with 10 bases between. Per germline, CDR1 GTSNPN and CDR2 SVGIG (reference sequence). The CDR3 totals 13 residues. CDR3 amino acids: CASAGSSYNEQFF. The CDR3 DNA sequence: TGTGCCTCCGCGGGGAGCTCCTACAATGAGCAGTTCTTC. Together with reference TRBV30 and TRBJ2-1, the CDR3 gives the full variable domain: SQTIHQWPATLVQPVGSPLSLECTVEGTSNPNLYWYRQAAGRGLQLLFYSVGIGQISSEVPQNLSASRPQDRQFILSSKKLLLSDSGFYLCASAGSSYNEQFFGPGTRLTVL.

This chain joins TRBV18 and TRBJ2-3; no reliable D call. Trimming removed 0 bases from V and 1 base from J, with 5 bases in between. The CDR3 has 14 amino acids. The germline V gene encodes CDR1 KGHSH and CDR2 LQKENI. DNA of the CDR3: TGTGCCAGCTCACCACCGCCAGGCACAGATACGCAGTATTTT. It yields the protein CASSPPPGTDTQYF.

The chain couples TRBV28 to TRBJ2-1, with 8 bases identical to TRBD2. The V gene's germline CDR1 is MDHEN and CDR2 SYDVKM. J was trimmed by 4 bases and V by 3 bases; bases with no gene match: 5. The CDR3 runs 15 residues. The CDR3 reads CASSFVLADYNEQFF. In DNA, the CDR3 is TGTGCCAGCAGTTTTGTACTAGCGGATTACAATGAGCAGTTCTTC.

V is TRBV27 and J is TRBJ2-3; no clear D. Germline values: CDR1 MNHEY, CDR2 SMNVEV (reference sequence). The V end was cut by 5 bases, the J end by 6 bases, with 9 bases between. The CDR3 extends over 12 amino acids. CDR3 sequence reads: CASSRALDTQYF. In DNA form, the CDR3 reads TGTGCCAGCAGTCGCGCGTTGGATACGCAGTATTTT.

The chain couples TRBV11-2 to TRBJ2-7; 9 bases match TRBD1. The CDR3 has 15 residues. After removal of 1 base from V and 2 bases from J, the junction contained 3 bases not matched to a gene. From germline, CDR1 is SGHAT and CDR2 FQNNGV. The DNA for the CDR3 is TGTGCCAGCAGCTTAGTGTGGGACAGGGCCTACGAGCAGTACTTC. Its protein product is CASSLVWDRAYEQYF.